The clone carrying this T cell receptor beta chain was found many times. Its antigen remains unidentified. This sample was included in a study of T cells after yellow fever vaccination. Study overall: When fractions had low cell numbers, they were prepared with SMART-Seq v4 Ultra Low Input.

The authors made TCR cDNA by 5'RACE template switching, adding a universal primer site and UMIs. MiXCR, run by TCRdb on the 5' RACE reads, gives a single entry per CDR3 protein. The sample lists about 130,000 distinct CDR3 sequences, around 7.4% seen once, with roughly 2.5% in the top ten. Whole-study results and caveats: In post-booster samples, most primary-vaccination clones reappeared (just under 98% CD4, 70% to 90% CD8). Of the clonotypes, a small share occurred in both CD4 and CD8 compartments.

The V and J ends lost 0 bases and 7 bases respectively, with 15 bases between them. CDR3 size: 15 residues. Germline-derived CDR1 and CDR2 are LNHNV and YYDKDF (reference sequence). The chain couples TRBV15 to TRBJ2-5, with D possibly matching TRBD2 (5 bases). The sample was CD4+ T cells sorted from PBMCs, taken roughly 10 days after the first yellow fever vaccination. The TCR comes from a man aged 18 to 29 who received the YFV17D yellow fever vaccine. This CDR3 is CATSRDSRKEGTQYF. The CDR3 DNA reads as TGTGCCACCAGCAGAGATTCCAGGAAAGAGGGGACCCAGTACTTC.